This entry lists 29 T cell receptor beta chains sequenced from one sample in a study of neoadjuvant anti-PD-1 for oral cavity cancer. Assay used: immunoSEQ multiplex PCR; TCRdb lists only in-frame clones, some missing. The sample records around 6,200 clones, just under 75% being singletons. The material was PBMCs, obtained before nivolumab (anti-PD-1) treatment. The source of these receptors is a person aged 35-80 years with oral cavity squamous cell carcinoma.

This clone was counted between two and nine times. CDR3 residues: CASSAFTYEQYF. The CDR3 DNA sequence: TGTGCCAGCAGCGCGTTCACCTACGAGCAGTACTTC. The V and J genes are TRBV11-1 and TRBJ2-7; D unresolved. CDR1 and CDR2 (germline): SGHAT, FQDESV (reference sequence). V dropped 5 bases and J dropped 2 bases, with 7 bases sitting between them. There are 12 residues in the CDR3.

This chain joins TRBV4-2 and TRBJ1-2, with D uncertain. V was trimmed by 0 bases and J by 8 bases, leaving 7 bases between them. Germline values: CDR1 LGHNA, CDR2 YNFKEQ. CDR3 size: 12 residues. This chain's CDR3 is CASSQDSFGYTF. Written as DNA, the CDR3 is TGTGCCAGCAGCCAAGACAGCTTCGGCTACACCTTC.

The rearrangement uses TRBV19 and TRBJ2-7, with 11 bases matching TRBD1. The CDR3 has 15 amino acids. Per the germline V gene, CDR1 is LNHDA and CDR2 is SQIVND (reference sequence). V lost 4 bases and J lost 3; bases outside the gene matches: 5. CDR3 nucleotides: TGTGCCAGTAGTACCCGGACAGGGGGCAACTACGAGCAGTACTTC. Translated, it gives CASSTRTGGNYEQYF.

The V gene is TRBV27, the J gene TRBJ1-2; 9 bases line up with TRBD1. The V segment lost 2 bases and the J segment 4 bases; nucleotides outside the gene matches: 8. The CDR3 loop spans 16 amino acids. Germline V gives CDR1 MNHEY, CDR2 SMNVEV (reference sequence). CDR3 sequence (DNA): TGTGCCAGCAGTTTAATAGGGCAGGGACAGGGCTATGGCTACACCTTC. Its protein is CASSLIGQGQGYGYTF.

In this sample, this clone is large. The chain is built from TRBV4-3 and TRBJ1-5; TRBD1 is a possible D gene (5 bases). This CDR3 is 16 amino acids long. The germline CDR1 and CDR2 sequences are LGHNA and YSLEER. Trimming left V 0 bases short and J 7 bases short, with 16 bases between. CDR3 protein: CASSQDMGQGFQPQHF. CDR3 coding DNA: TGCGCCAGCAGCCAAGATATGGGGCAGGGTTTCCAGCCCCAGCATTTT.

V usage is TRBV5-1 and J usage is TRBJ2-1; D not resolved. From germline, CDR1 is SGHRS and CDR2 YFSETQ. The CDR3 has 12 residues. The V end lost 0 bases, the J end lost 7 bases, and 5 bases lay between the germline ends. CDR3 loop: CASSLGGNEQFF. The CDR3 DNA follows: TGCGCCAGCAGCTTGGGGGGAAATGAGCAGTTCTTC.

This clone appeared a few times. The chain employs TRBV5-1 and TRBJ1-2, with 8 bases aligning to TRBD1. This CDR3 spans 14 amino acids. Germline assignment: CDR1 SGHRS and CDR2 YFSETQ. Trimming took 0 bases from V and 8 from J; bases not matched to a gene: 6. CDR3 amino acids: CASSLVTGEGGYTF. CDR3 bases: TGCGCCAGCAGCTTGGTGACAGGGGAAGGCGGCTACACCTTC.

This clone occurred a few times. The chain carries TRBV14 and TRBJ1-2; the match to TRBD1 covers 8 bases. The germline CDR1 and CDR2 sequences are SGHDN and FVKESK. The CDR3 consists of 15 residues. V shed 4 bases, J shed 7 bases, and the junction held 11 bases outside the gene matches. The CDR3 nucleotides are TGTGCCAGCAGCCTAACACTCCGTGGGACAGGTGGCTACACCTTC. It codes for CASSLTLRGTGGYTF. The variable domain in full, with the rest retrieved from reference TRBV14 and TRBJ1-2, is EAGVTQFPSHSVIEKGQTVTLRCDPISGHDNLYWYRRVMGKEIKFLLHFVKESKQDESGMPNNRFLAERTGGTYSTLKVQPAELEDSGVYFCASSLTLRGTGGYTFGSGTRLTVV.

In DNA form, the CDR3 reads TGTGCCAGCAGCCGGGGACAGGGGACCTACGAGCAGTACTTC. The encoded protein is CASSRGQGTYEQYF. J is TRBJ2-7 and V is TRBV9; TRBD1 agrees at 10 bases. The CDR3 has 14 amino acids. J was trimmed by 2 bases and V by 4 bases; bases with no gene match: 3. Germline assignment: CDR1 SGDLS and CDR2 YYNGEE.

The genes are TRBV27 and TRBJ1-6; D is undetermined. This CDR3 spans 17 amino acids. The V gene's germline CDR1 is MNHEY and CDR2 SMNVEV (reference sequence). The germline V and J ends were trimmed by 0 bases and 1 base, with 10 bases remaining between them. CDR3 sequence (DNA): TGTGCCAGCAGTTTATCGCGGGGAAGGTCCTATAATTCACCCCTCCACTTT. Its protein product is CASSLSRGRSYNSPLHF.

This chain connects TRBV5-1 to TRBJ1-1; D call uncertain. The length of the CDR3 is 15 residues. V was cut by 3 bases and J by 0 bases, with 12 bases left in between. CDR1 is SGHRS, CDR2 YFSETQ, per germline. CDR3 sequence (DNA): TGCGCCAGCAGCTCGGACGGAATGATGAACACTGAAGCTTTCTTT. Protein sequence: CASSSDGMMNTEAFF.

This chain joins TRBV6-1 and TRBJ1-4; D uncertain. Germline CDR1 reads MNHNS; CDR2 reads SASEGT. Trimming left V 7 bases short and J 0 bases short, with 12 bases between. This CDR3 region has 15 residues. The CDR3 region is CASTKITATNEKLFF. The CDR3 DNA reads TGTGCCAGCACAAAGATTACTGCAACTAATGAAAAACTGTTTTTT.

CDR3: CASAGGRGLLYNEQFF. DNA for the CDR3: TGCGCCAGCGCGGGAGGGCGGGGGTTGCTCTACAATGAGCAGTTCTTC. The gene calls are TRBV10-2 and TRBJ2-1; 9 positions match TRBD2. V lost 8 bases to trimming and J lost 3 bases; unmatched junction nucleotides: 11. Germline CDR1 is WSHSY and CDR2 is SAAADI. The CDR3 runs to 16 residues.

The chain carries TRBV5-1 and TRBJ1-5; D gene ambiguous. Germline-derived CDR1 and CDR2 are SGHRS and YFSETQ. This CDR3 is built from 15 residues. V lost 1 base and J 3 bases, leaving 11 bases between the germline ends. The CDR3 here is CASSLSGTANQPQHF. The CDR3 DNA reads TGCGCCAGCAGCTTGTCGGGTACAGCCAATCAGCCCCAGCATTTT.

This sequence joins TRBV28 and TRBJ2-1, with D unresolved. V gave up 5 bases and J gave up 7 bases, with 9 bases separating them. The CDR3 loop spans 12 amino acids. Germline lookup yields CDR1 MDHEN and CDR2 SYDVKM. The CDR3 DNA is TGTGCCAGCAGTCCCAAGGGAAATGAGCAGTTCTTC. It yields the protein CASSPKGNEQFF. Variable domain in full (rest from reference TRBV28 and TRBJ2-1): DVKVTQSSRYLVKRTGEKVFLECVQDMDHENMFWYRQDPGLGLRLIYFSYDVKMKEKGDIPEGYSVSREKKERFSLILESASTNQTSMYLCASSPKGNEQFFGPGTRLTVL.

CDR3 region: CASSLDATPREQYF. DNA of the CDR3: TGCGCCAGCAGCTTGGATGCGACTCCGCGGGAGCAGTACTTC. The gene calls are TRBV5-1 and TRBJ2-7; D not resolved. V was pared by 0 bases and J by 7 bases, with 14 bases between. Germline-derived CDR1 and CDR2 are SGHRS and YFSETQ. The CDR3 loop spans 14 amino acids.

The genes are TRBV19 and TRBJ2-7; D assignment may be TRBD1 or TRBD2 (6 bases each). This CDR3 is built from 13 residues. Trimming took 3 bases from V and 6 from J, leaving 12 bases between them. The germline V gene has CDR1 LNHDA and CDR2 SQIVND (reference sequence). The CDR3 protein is CASSMAEGVEQYF. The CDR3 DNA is TGTGCCAGTAGTATGGCGGAGGGGGTCGAGCAGTACTTC.

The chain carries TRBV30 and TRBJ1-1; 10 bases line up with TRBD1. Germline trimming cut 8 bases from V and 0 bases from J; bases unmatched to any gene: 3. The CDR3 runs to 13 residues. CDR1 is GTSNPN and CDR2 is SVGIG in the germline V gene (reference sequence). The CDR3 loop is CAGTGDMNTEAFF. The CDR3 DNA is TGTGCCGGGACAGGGGATATGAACACTGAAGCTTTCTTT. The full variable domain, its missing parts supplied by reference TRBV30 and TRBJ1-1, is SQTIHQWPATLVQPVGSPLSLECTVEGTSNPNLYWYRQAAGRGLQLLFYSVGIGQISSEVPQNLSASRPQDRQFILSSKKLLLSDSGFYLCAGTGDMNTEAFFGQGTRLTVV.

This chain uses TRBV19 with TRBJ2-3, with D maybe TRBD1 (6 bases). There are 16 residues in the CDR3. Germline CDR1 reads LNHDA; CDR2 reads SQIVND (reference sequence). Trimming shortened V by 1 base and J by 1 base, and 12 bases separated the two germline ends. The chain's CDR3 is CASSIGGTQGTDTQYF. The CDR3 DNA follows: TGTGCCAGTAGTATAGGGGGGACACAAGGCACAGATACGCAGTATTTT.

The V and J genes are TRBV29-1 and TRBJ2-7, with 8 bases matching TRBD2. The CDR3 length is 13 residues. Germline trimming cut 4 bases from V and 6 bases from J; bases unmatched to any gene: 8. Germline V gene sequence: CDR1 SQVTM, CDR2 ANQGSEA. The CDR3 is CSVGNSGVGEQYF. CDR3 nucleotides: TGCAGCGTTGGCAATAGCGGGGTCGGCGAGCAGTACTTC.

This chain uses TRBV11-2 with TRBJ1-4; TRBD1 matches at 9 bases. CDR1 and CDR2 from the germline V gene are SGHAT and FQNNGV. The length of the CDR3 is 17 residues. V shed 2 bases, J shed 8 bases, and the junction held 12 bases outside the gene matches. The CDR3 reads CASSLRPGTGTGEKLFF. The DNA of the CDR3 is TGTGCCAGCAGCTTACGTCCCGGGACAGGGACCGGCGAAAAACTGTTTTTT.

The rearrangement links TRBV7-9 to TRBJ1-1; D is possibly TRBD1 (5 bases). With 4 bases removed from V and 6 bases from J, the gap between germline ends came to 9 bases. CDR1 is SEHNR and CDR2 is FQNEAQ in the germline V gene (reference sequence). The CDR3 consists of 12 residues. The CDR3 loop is CASSWAGAEAFF. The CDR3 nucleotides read TGTGCCAGCAGCTGGGCGGGGGCTGAAGCTTTCTTT.

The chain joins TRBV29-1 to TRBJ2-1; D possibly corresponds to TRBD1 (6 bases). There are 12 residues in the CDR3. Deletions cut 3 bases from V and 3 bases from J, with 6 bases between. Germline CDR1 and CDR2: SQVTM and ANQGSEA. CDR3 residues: CSVDRGYNEQFF. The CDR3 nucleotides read TGCAGCGTTGACAGGGGCTACAATGAGCAGTTCTTC.

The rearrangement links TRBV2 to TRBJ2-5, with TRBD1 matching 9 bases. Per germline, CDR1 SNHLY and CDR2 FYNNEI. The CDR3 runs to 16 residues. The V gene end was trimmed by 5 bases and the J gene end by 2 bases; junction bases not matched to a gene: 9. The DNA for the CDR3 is TGTGCCAGCAGTCCCCCAGGGACAGGGCCTCAAGAGACCCAGTACTTC. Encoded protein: CASSPPGTGPQETQYF. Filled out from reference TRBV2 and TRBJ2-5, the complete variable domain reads EPEVTQTPSHQVTQMGQEVILRCVPISNHLYFYWYRQILGQKVEFLVSFYNNEISEKSEIFDDQFSVERPDGSNFTLKIRSTKLEDSAMYFCASSPPGTGPQETQYFGPGTRLLVL.

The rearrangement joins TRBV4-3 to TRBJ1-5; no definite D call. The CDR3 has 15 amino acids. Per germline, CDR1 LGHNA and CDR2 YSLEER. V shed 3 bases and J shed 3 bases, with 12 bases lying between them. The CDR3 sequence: CASSQAYISNQPQHF. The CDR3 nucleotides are TGCGCCAGCAGCCAGGCCTACATTTCCAATCAGCCCCAGCATTTT.

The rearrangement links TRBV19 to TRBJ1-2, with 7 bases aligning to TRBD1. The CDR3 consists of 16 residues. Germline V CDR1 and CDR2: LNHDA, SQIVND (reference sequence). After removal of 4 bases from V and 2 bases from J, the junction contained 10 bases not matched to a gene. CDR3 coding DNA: TGTGCCAGTAGTAGACATGAGGGGGCCTGGAACTATGGCTACACCTTC. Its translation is CASSRHEGAWNYGYTF. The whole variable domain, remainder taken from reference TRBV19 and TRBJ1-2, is DGGITQSPKYLFRKEGQNVTLSCEQNLNHDAMYWYRQDPGQGLRLIYYSQIVNDFQKGDIAEGYSVSREKKESFPLTVTSAQKNPTAFYLCASSRHEGAWNYGYTFGSGTRLTVV.

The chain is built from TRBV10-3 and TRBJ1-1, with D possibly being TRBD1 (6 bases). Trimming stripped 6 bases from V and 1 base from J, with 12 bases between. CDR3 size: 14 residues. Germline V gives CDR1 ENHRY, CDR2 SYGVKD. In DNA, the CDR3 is TGTGCCATCAGGTTCTCGGACAGGAACACTGAAGCTTTCTTT. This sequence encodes CAIRFSDRNTEAFF.

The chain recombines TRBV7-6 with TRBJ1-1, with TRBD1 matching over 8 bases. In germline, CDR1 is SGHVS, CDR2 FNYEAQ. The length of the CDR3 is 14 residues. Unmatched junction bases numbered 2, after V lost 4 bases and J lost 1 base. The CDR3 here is CASSYGQGNTEAFF. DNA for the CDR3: TGTGCCAGCAGCTATGGACAGGGGAACACTGAAGCTTTCTTT.

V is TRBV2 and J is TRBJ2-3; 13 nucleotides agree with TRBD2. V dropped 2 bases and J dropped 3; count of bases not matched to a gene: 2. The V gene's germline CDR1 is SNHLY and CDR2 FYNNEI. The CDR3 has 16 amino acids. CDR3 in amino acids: CASSETSGGATDTQYF. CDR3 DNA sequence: TGTGCCAGCAGTGAAACTAGCGGGGGGGCAACAGATACGCAGTATTTT.